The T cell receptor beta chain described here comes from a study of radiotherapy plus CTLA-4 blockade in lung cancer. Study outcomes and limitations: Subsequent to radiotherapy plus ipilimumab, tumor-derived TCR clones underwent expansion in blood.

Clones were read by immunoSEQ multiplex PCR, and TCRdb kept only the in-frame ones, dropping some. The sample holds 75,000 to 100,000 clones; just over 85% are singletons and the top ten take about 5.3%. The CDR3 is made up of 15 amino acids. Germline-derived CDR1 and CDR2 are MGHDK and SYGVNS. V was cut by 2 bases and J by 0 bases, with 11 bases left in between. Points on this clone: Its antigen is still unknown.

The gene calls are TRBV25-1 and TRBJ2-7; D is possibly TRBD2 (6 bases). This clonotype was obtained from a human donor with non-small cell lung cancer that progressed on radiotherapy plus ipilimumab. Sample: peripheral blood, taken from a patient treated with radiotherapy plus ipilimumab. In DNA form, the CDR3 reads TGTGCCAGCAGTGAAAGTGACGGGAGCTCCTACGAGCAGTACTTC. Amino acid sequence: CASSESDGSSYEQYF.